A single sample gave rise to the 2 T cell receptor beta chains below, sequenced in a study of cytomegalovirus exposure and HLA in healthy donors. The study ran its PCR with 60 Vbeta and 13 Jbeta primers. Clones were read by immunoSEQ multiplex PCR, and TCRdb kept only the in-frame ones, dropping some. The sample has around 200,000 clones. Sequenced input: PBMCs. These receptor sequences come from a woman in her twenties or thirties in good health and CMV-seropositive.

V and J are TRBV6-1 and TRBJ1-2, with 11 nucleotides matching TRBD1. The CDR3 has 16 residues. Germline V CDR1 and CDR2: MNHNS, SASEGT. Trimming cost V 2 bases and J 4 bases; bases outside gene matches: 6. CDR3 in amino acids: CASSEPYGTGGYGYTF. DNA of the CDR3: TGTGCCAGCAGTGAACCTTACGGGACAGGGGGCTATGGCTACACCTTC.

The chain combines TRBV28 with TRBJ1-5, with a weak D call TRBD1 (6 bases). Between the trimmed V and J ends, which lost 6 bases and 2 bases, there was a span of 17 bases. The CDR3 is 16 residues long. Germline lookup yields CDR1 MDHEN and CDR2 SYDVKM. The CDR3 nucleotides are TGTGCCAGCAGCAAGAATCCCTCAGGGGGCAATCAGCCCCAGCATTTT. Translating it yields CASSKNPSGGNQPQHF.